These T cell receptor beta chains were read from a single sample in a study of cytomegalovirus exposure and HLA in healthy donors. Some clones are missing from TCRdb's copy, which holds only in-frame ones; the method was immunoSEQ multiplex PCR. The sample has about 100,000 clones, approximately 80% seen once; the top ten hold 3.5% to 4.5%. The sequenced sample consisted of PBMCs. Receptors were obtained from a female donor in good health and CMV-seropositive. CDR3s include the opening cysteine and the closing phenylalanine or tryptophan. The D gene is left open where the match is weak. Where a row states a size, it is once, few, many or the class of an expanded clone; other rows omit it.

>TRBJ2-7|TRBV6-1|.|TRBD2
TGTGCCAGCAGTGAAAAACGCGGGAGGCCCTACGAGCAGTACTTC
CASSEKRGRPYEQYF
>TRBJ2-7|TRBV10-3|.|TRBD1
TGTGCCACCGGGACAGGGGGCCATATTACCTACGAGCAGTACTTC
CATGTGGHITYEQYF
>TRBJ1-6|TRBV27|.|.
TGTGCCAGCAGCTCCCAGAGGGATTCACCCCTCCACTTT
CASSSQRDSPLHF
>TRBJ2-1|TRBV9|.|TRBD2
TGTGCCAGCAGCCCCGGGACTAGCTACTCTGAGCAGTTCTTC
CASSPGTSYSEQFF
>TRBJ2-3|TRBV5-1|few|.
TGCGCCAGCAGCCAACCGGGACTTGCCGTCGGTACGCAGTATTTT
CASSQPGLAVGTQYF
>TRBJ2-1|TRBV6-6|.|.
TGTGCCAGCAGTTGGCGACACGATCGGCAGTTCTTC
CASSWRHDRQFF
>TRBJ2-1|TRBV5-6|.|.
TGTGCCAGCAGACGGTACAATGAGCAGTTCTTC
CASRRYNEQFF
>TRBJ2-3|TRBV5-1|.|TRBD2
TGCGCCAGCAGCTTCCTAGCGGGAGGCTTGACAGATACGCAGTATTTT
CASSFLAGGLTDTQYF
>TRBJ2-5|TRBV6-6|.|.
TGTGCCAGCCAGGGGGGCGCAGAGACCCAGTACTTC
CASQGGAETQYF
>TRBJ2-5|TRBV5-1|.|TRBD1
TGCGCCAGCAGCTGGGACAGGGGGCAGGAGACCCAGTACTTC
CASSWDRGQETQYF
>TRBJ2-7|TRBV5-1|.|.
TGCGCCAGCAGCTCCCACAGGGGACTCCGGGACGAGCAGTACTTC
CASSSHRGLRDEQYF
>TRBJ1-5|TRBV7-2|.|.
TGTGCCAGCAGCTTACCAGGGGGCAATCAGCCCCAGCATTTT
CASSLPGGNQPQHF
>TRBJ2-7|TRBV2|once|TRBD1
TGTGCCAGCGGGGGGGGACAGGGGGCCCGCTACGAGCAGTACTTC
CASGGGQGARYEQYF
>TRBJ2-6|TRBV19|few|TRBD1
TGTGCCAGTAGATCGACCGGGACAGCCACCTCTGGGGCCAACGGCCTGACTTTC
CASRSTGTATSGANGLTF
>TRBJ2-2|TRBV19|.|.
TGTGCCAGTCAGAACACCGGGGAGCTGTTTTTT
CASQNTGELFF